This T cell receptor (beta chain) was obtained from a study of identifying expanded T cells in peripheral blood. General study findings and limits: Technical replicates showed roughly 1.2 changed clones; approximately 2 weeks roughly 16; four weeks 19. Two-week clone count variance significantly increased as total template count grew.

Sequenced by immunoSEQ multiplex PCR; TCRdb stores in-frame clones only, minus some. This table has 81,000 or so clones, over 80% appearing once. No infections or other immune events were documented during collection. In its sample, this clone was seen once. Its antigen is still unknown. The TCR comes from a person between 18 and 75 years old in good health. Sequencing used blood.

Written as DNA, the CDR3 is TGTGCCAGCTCACCACCCCAGGGGTGGGCAGATACGCAGTATTTT. Its protein is CASSPPQGWADTQYF. V gene TRBV18 combines with J gene TRBJ2-3; D perhaps matches TRBD1 (6 bases). CDR1 is KGHSH and CDR2 is LQKENI in the germline V gene. V dropped 0 bases and J dropped 4 bases, with 11 bases sitting between them. CDR3 length: 15 amino acids.